Listed here is a single TCR beta chain. As yet, its antigen is unknown. The data were obtained in a study of CD8+ T cells in alopecia areata. Study as a whole: Treated patients received oral tofacitinib, 5 to 10 mg twice daily. Points from the study as a whole: Lesional scalp, especially alopecia totalis/universalis, showed higher clonality than normal scalp. Sequencing of scalp samples also captures resident alphabeta T cells of normal skin.

Cell sorting on a FACSAria was used to separate CD4+ and CD8+ T cells from the PBMCs. As the sequencing template, cDNA was produced by extracting RNA and reverse transcribing it. Assay: immunoSEQ multiplex PCR; the TCRdb copy retains only in-frame clones and omits some. The data contain 100,000 to 150,000 clones, approximately 48% of them singletons. The CDR3 is 16 amino acids. The germline gives CDR1 PRHDT, CDR2 FYEKMQ (reference sequence). J gave up 1 base and V 5 bases, and 5 bases lay outside the gene matches. This receptor was obtained from a human donor with alopecia areata. The specimen comprised CD8+ T cells sorted from blood, sampled at week 0. The chain carries TRBV13 and TRBJ2-3, with TRBD2 matching over 11 bases. In nucleotides, the CDR3 is TGTGCCAGCAGCACAGGACTAGCGGGTGGCACAGATACGCAGTATTTT. Protein product: CASSTGLAGGTDTQYF.